These 26 T cell receptor beta chains were all obtained from the same sample, sequenced in a study of CD8 T cells in Susac syndrome. Random-hexamer reverse transcription was applied to roughly 0.5 to 1 ug RNA. In TCRdb, the immunoSEQ multiplex PCR reads were re-called with MiXCR into one record per CDR3 protein. The sample includes a few hundred thousand distinct CDR3 sequences, approximately 90% of them seen just once. The material sequenced was CD8+ T cells from PBMCs. The receptors derive from a human donor with multiple sclerosis.

This chain links TRBV4-1 with TRBJ2-1; D is ambiguous. Germline-derived CDR1 and CDR2 are MGHRA and YSYEKL. V was trimmed by 0 bases and J by 6 bases, leaving 9 bases between them. The CDR3 is 14 residues long. In DNA form, the CDR3 reads TGCGCCAGCAGCCAAGATGCGAGCCCCAATGAGCAGTTCTTC. This codes for CASSQDASPNEQFF.

This chain connects TRBV13 to TRBJ2-7, with 10 bases aligning to TRBD2. J lost 4 bases, V lost 5 bases, and 8 bases had no gene match. Germline-derived CDR1 and CDR2 are PRHDT and FYEKMQ (reference sequence). The CDR3 totals 15 residues. The CDR3 sequence is CASSPRGSGGYEQYF. The CDR3 DNA reads as TGTGCCAGCAGCCCCCGGGGTAGCGGGGGGTACGAGCAGTACTTC.

The chain joins TRBV23-1 to TRBJ2-5, with D perhaps TRBD1 or TRBD2 (7 bases each). TRBV23-1 is identified as an open reading frame with a role that is uncertain. CDR3 size: 14 residues. Trimming shortened V by 6 bases and J by 3 bases, and 14 bases separated the two germline ends. The CDR3 region is CASRPQGGEETQYF. The CDR3 DNA reads TGCGCCAGCAGACCGCAGGGGGGGGAAGAGACCCAGTACTTC.

The V call is TRBV3-1, the J call TRBJ2-1; no firm D call. Germline V gene sequence: CDR1 LGHDT, CDR2 YNNKEL (reference sequence). CDR3 length equals 15 residues. Trimming removed 0 bases from V and 6 bases from J, with 12 bases in between. This CDR3 reads CASSQDVGTSNEQFF. The CDR3 DNA sequence: TGTGCCAGCAGCCAAGATGTTGGAACATCCAATGAGCAGTTCTTC.

J is TRBJ2-3 and V is TRBV30; D is possibly TRBD2 (5 bases). The CDR3 sequence is 12 residues long. Trimming took off 4 bases at V and 5 bases at J, with 10 bases between the two ends. CDR1 and CDR2 (germline): GTSNPN, SVGIG (reference sequence). The CDR3, as DNA: TGTGCCTGGACCTCCGGGATAGATACGCAGTATTTT. Translating it yields CAWTSGIDTQYF.

As for this clonotype: An end of the junction differs from the germline gene, which may be a read error. The chain links TRBV20-1 to TRBJ1-2, with D maybe TRBD1 (6 bases). Germline V gives CDR1 DFQATT, CDR2 SNEGSKA (reference sequence). The CDR3 has 13 amino acids. CDR3 loop: CSASHVGGYGYTF. The DNA of the CDR3 is TGCAGCGCTAGTCACGTAGGGGGCTATGGCTACACCTTC.

This chain joins TRBV15 and TRBJ2-3; TRBD1 matches 8 bases. Germline V gene lookup returns CDR1 LNHNV and CDR2 YYDKDF (reference sequence). The CDR3 totals 14 residues. J was trimmed by 7 bases and V by 5 bases; bases with no gene match: 8. CDR3 DNA: TGTGCCACCAGCGCCAGGACAGGGCAAAATACGCAGTATTTT. It yields the protein CATSARTGQNTQYF.

V is TRBV7-9 and J is TRBJ1-2; D is possibly TRBD1 (5 bases). The germline V gene has CDR1 SEHNR and CDR2 FQNEAQ (reference sequence). This CDR3 contains 17 residues. V was pared by 3 bases and J by 1 base, with 18 bases between. The DNA for the CDR3 is TGTGCCAGCAGCTTTGCAGGGATTGGGGAGAATAACTATGGCTACACCTTC. It translates to CASSFAGIGENNYGYTF.

V is TRBV5-4 and J is TRBJ2-1, with no clear D. V lost 0 bases, J lost 6 bases, and 7 bases lay in between. Germline CDR1 and CDR2: SGHNT and YYREEE (reference sequence). This CDR3 comprises 13 residues. CDR3 protein: CASSLVVGNEQFF. For the CDR3, the DNA is TGTGCCAGCAGCTTGGTAGTGGGCAATGAGCAGTTCTTC.

A few counts support this clonotype. V gene TRBV27 combines with J gene TRBJ2-5; TRBD2 aligns across 8 bases. Germline V gene sequence: CDR1 MNHEY, CDR2 SMNVEV (reference sequence). Trimming cost V 4 bases and J 4 bases; bases outside gene matches: 2. The CDR3 loop spans 13 amino acids. CDR3 amino acids: CASSSRGAETQYF. The CDR3 coding sequence is TGTGCCAGCAGTTCGCGGGGGGCAGAGACCCAGTACTTC.

In DNA, the CDR3 is TGTGCCAGTAGTATTAGCCCCGGATCCTACGAGCAGTACTTC. Residues: CASSISPGSYEQYF. The V and J genes are TRBV19 and TRBJ2-7; D uncertain. The CDR3 is made up of 14 amino acids. In germline, CDR1 is LNHDA, CDR2 SQIVND (reference sequence). The ends were cut back, 3 bases at V and 1 base at J, with 10 bases in the middle.

The V and J genes are TRBV6-1 and TRBJ2-5, with D uncertain. V shed 8 bases and J shed 9 bases, with 19 bases lying between them. The CDR3 is 13 residues long. From germline, CDR1 is MNHNS and CDR2 SASEGT. CDR3 amino acids: CASPPRVGDAQYF. CDR3 coding DNA: TGTGCCAGCCCCCCCCGGGTAGGAGATGCCCAGTACTTC.

The chain joins TRBV7-8 to TRBJ2-1; tentatively, D is TRBD1 or TRBD2 (6 bases each). The ends were cut back, 1 base at V and 4 bases at J, with 17 bases in the middle. The germline V gene encodes CDR1 SGHVS and CDR2 FQNEAQ. The CDR3 has 17 amino acids. The CDR3 DNA reads TGTGCCAGCAGCTTAGTCGTTTTGGGGGGCAAATACAATGAGCAGTTCTTC. As protein: CASSLVVLGGKYNEQFF.

This chain connects TRBV12-3 or TRBV12-4 to TRBJ1-2; a possible D gene is TRBD1 (6 bases). This CDR3 comprises 13 residues. V shed 3 bases and J shed 6 bases, with 11 bases lying between them. This CDR3 reads CASSFPGENGYTF. CDR3 nucleotides: TGTGCCAGCAGTTTCCCAGGGGAGAATGGCTACACCTTC.

The chain is built from TRBV4-3 and TRBJ2-2; 7 nucleotides align to TRBD2. Germline-derived CDR1 and CDR2 are LGHNA and YSLEER. The CDR3 runs 19 residues. J lost 2 bases, V lost 1 base, and 13 bases had no gene match. CDR3 amino acids: CASSQVWGRRLANTGELFF. The CDR3 DNA reads TGCGCCAGCAGCCAAGTGTGGGGAAGGAGACTAGCTAACACCGGGGAGCTGTTTTTT.

The chain uses TRBV12-3 or TRBV12-4 and TRBJ1-5; D not certain. The V gene lost 5 bases and the J gene lost 5 bases, with 13 bases spanning the gap. The CDR3 length is 14 residues. CDR3: CASSAQFVDQPQHF. For the CDR3, the DNA is TGTGCCAGCAGTGCCCAGTTTGTGGATCAGCCCCAGCATTTT.

This clonotype was detected only once. This rearrangement joins TRBV7-9 to TRBJ1-1; D is undetermined. Germline CDR1 SEHNR, CDR2 FQNEAQ (reference sequence). The CDR3 runs to 14 residues. The V end was cut by 3 bases, the J end by 4 bases, with 12 bases between. CDR3: CASSLKLLGTEAFF. The CDR3 DNA is TGTGCCAGCAGCTTGAAACTATTGGGCACTGAAGCTTTCTTT.

This chain uses TRBV2 with TRBJ2-7, with 9 bases aligning to TRBD2. CDR1 is SNHLY, CDR2 FYNNEI, per germline. V dropped 8 bases and J dropped 1; count of bases not matched to a gene: 9. This CDR3 region has 15 residues. The CDR3 sequence is CASVDLSGRSYEQYF. DNA for the CDR3: TGTGCCAGCGTCGACTTAAGCGGGAGGTCCTACGAGCAGTACTTC.

This chain uses TRBV6-6 with TRBJ1-1; 7 positions match TRBD1. Germline CDR1 is MNHNY and CDR2 is SVGAGI (reference sequence). The CDR3 has 14 residues. V gave up 2 bases and J gave up 7 bases; unmatched junction bases: 7. CDR3 loop: CASSYVGGGNEAFF. CDR3 DNA: TGTGCCAGCAGTTACGTGGGAGGGGGCAATGAAGCTTTCTTT.

V and J are TRBV27 and TRBJ2-7; 9 bases fit TRBD1. The germline V gene has CDR1 MNHEY and CDR2 SMNVEV (reference sequence). This CDR3 contains 14 residues. V lost 2 bases and J lost 3; bases outside the gene matches: 2. The CDR3 loop is CASSLRGQGYEQYF. In nucleotides, the CDR3 is TGTGCCAGCAGTTTACGGGGACAGGGCTACGAGCAGTACTTC.

The V and J genes are TRBV13 and TRBJ2-2, with D perhaps matching TRBD1 (5 bases). CDR3 length: 15 amino acids. V was cut by 5 bases and J by 0 bases, with 10 bases left in between. Germline V CDR1 and CDR2: PRHDT, FYEKMQ (reference sequence). The CDR3 spells CASSRGHTNTGELFF. DNA for the CDR3: TGTGCCAGCAGCCGCGGACATACGAACACCGGGGAGCTGTTTTTT.

The CDR3 nucleotides read TGCGCCAGCAGTGAGCCGGGGGTGGAGGGTTTCTTT. Protein product: CASSEPGVEGFF. This chain uses TRBV10-2 with TRBJ1-1, with D possibly TRBD1 on 5 matching bases. V was shortened by 2 bases and J by 13 bases, with 14 bases between the two germline ends. The CDR3 is 12 residues long. The V gene's germline CDR1 is WSHSY and CDR2 SAAADI.

In this sample, this clonotype turned up once. The chain joins TRBV7-9 to TRBJ1-1; TRBD1 might be the D (5 bases). Germline CDR1 and CDR2: SEHNR and FQNEAQ (reference sequence). There are 13 residues in the CDR3. Trimming took 4 bases from V and 7 from J, leaving 13 bases between them. CDR3 bases: TGTGCCAGCAGCTCCAGGGTCGGGGATGAAGCTTTCTTT. Amino acid sequence: CASSSRVGDEAFF.

The gene calls are TRBV4-3 and TRBJ2-7, with 8 bases identical to TRBD2. Per the germline V gene, CDR1 is LGHNA and CDR2 is YSLEER. V gave up 0 bases and J gave up 1 base; unmatched junction bases: 5. The CDR3 consists of 16 residues. CDR3 sequence: CASSQDKSGSSYEQYF. The DNA for the CDR3 is TGCGCCAGCAGCCAAGATAAGAGCGGGAGTTCCTACGAGCAGTACTTC.

The chain has TRBV25-1 and TRBJ1-6; weak D call: TRBD1 (5 bases). The CDR3 runs to 15 residues. Trimming took off 4 bases at V and 0 bases at J, with 7 bases between the two ends. Germline assignment: CDR1 MGHDK and CDR2 SYGVNS. In DNA, the CDR3 is TGTGCCAGCAGTGCTGACAGCTCCTATAATTCACCCCTCCACTTT. Amino acid sequence: CASSADSSYNSPLHF. Together with reference TRBV25-1 and TRBJ1-6, the CDR3 gives the full variable domain: EADIYQTPRYLVIGTGKKITLECSQTMGHDKMYWYQQDPGMELHLIHYSYGVNSTEKGDLSSESTVSRIRTEHFPLTLESARPSHTSQYLCASSADSSYNSPLHFGNGTRLTVT.

J is TRBJ2-7 and V is TRBV4-1; D gene ambiguous. The CDR3 runs to 13 residues. Looked up from germline, CDR1 is MGHRA and CDR2 is YSYEKL. Trimming stripped 0 bases from V and 5 bases from J, with 8 bases between. DNA of the CDR3: TGCGCCAGCAGCCAAGACCTCTATAACGAGCAGTACTTC. Encoded protein: CASSQDLYNEQYF.